This T cell receptor (beta chain) was retrieved from a study of pediatric ulcerative colitis. Background on the study: Six or seven patients showed pancolitis and two showed left-sided colitis.

With respect to this clone: Its antigen remains unknown.

Sequencing depth was up to 500,000 reads per sample. Data came from immunoSEQ multiplex PCR; TCRdb stores just in-frame clones and leaves some out. The sample holds more than 15,000 clones, approximately 74% seen once. Trimming left V 4 bases short and J 12 bases short, with 16 bases between. The CDR3 consists of 12 residues. Germline loops: CDR1 SGHDN, CDR2 FVKESK. Overall study findings and caveats: A couple of rectal CDR3 clonotypes occurred in all ulcerative colitis patients. Blood-derived T cells may be present in rectal pinch biopsies.

Rectal tissue came from one to two pinch biopsies taken at colonoscopy. Sequenced: gut tissue. The receptor comes from a girl aged 10 to 17 with moderate ulcerative colitis. The V gene is TRBV14, the J gene TRBJ2-7; no definite D call. The CDR3 region is CASSLSDVRLYF. The CDR3 DNA reads TGTGCCAGCAGCCTTTCCGACGTTAGGTTGTACTTC.